This T cell receptor beta chain is from a study of T cells in Graves' hyperthyroidism and ophthalmopathy. As for the study in general: Before any treatment, at initial diagnosis, peripheral blood was collected.

V dropped 5 bases and J dropped 1; count of bases not matched to a gene: 5. This CDR3 has 17 residues. Germline V CDR1 and CDR2: SGHAT, FQDESV (reference sequence). Points from the study as a whole: Model output signaled ophthalmopathy a median about seven months ahead of onset. Most thyroid clonotypes expanded above 0.001 were also detected in blood.

Regions amplified from RNA transcripts were the TCR beta CDR3 regions. An initial round of RT-PCR targeting the TCR CDR3 relied on the HTBI primer set. TCRdb passed the multiplex PCR reads through MiXCR, listing each CDR3 protein once. The sample holds around 520,000 distinct CDR3 sequences; roughly 25% are singletons and the top ten take roughly 12%. As for this clonotype: The antigen is unknown.

The rearrangement joins TRBV11-1 to TRBJ2-5; TRBD2 agrees at 15 bases. The material sequenced was blood. The receptor was derived from a woman in her 30s with Graves' ophthalmopathy. The DNA for the CDR3 is TGTGCCAGCAGCGGACTAGCGGGGGGGTACAGCCAAGAGACCCAGTACTTC. Its translation is CASSGLAGGYSQETQYF. Supplemented by reference TRBV11-1 and TRBJ2-5, the full variable domain reads EAEVAQSPRYKITEKSQAVAFWCDPISGHATLYWYRQILGQGPELLVQFQDESVVDDSQLPKDRFSAERLKGVDSTLKIQPAELGDSAMYLCASSGLAGGYSQETQYFGPGTRLLVL.